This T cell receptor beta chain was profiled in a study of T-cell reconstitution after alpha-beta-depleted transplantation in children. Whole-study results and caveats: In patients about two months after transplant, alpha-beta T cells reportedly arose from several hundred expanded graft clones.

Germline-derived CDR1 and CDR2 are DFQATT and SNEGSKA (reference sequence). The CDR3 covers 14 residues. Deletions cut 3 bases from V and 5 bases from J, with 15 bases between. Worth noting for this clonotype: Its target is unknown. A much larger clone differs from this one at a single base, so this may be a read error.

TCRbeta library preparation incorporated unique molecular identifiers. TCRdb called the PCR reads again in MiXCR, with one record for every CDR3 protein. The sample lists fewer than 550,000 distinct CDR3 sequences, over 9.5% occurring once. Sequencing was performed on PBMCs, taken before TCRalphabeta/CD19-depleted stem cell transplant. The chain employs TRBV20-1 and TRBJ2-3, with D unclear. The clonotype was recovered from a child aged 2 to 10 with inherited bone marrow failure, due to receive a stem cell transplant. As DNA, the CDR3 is TGCAGTGCTAGCTTAGGGTTAGAAGTAGATACGCAGTATTTT. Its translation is CSASLGLEVDTQYF.